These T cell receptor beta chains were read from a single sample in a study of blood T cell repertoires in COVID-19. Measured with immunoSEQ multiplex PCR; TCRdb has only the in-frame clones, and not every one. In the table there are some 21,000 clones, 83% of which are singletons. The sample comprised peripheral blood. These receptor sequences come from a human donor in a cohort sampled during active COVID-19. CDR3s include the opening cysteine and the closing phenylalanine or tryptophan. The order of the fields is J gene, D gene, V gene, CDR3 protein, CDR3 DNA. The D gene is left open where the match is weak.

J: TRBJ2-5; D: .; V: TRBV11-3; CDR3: CASSLEGVETQYF; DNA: TGTGCCAGCAGCTTAGAAGGGGTAGAGACCCAGTACTTC
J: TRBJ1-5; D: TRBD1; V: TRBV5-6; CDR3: CASSQGTGGHQPQHF; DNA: TGTGCCAGCAGCCAAGGGACAGGAGGGCATCAGCCCCAGCATTTT
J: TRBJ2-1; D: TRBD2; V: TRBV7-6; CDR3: CASSLGAGVYNEQFF; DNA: TGTGCCAGCAGCTTAGGAGCGGGGGTCTACAATGAGCAGTTCTTC
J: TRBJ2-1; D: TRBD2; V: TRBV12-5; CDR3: CASGPGRTSGVNEQFF; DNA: TGTGCTAGTGGCCCCGGACGAACTAGCGGGGTGAATGAGCAGTTCTTC
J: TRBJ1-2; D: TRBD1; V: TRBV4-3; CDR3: CASSPRATGGDGYTF; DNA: TGCGCCAGCAGCCCCCGCGCGACAGGGGGCGATGGCTACACCTTC
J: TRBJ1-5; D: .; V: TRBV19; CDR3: CASSHLGAVRPQHF; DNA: TGTGCCAGTAGCCACCTGGGGGCCGTACGGCCCCAGCATTTT
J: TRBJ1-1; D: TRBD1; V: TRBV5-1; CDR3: CASGTVMNTEAFF; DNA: TGCGCCAGTGGGACAGTCATGAACACTGAAGCTTTCTTT
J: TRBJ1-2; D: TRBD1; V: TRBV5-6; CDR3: CASSPTGAIGYTF; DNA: TGTGCCAGCAGCCCTACAGGGGCAATTGGCTACACCTTC
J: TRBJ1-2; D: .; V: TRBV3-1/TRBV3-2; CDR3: CASRGAGNVANAIYGYTF; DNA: TGTGCCAGCAGGGGTGCAGGGAATGTCGCAAACGCAATCTATGGCTACACCTTC
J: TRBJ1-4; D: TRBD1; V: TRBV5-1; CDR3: CASSLKTTGAPEKLFF; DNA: TGCGCCAGCAGCTTGAAAACGACAGGGGCCCCTGAAAAACTGTTTTTT